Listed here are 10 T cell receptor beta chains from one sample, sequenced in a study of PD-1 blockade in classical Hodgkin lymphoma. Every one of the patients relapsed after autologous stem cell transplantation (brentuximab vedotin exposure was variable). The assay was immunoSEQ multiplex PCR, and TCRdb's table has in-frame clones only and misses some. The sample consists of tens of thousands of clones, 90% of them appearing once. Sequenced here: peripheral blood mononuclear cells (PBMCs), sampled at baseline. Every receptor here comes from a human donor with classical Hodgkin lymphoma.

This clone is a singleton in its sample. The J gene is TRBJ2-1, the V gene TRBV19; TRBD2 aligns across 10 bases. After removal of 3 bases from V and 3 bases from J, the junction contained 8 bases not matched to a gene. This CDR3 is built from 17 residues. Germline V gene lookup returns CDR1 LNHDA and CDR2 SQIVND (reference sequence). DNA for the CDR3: TGTGCCAGTAGTATTTGGGCTAGCGGGGGATTCTACAATGAGCAGTTCTTC. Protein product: CASSIWASGGFYNEQFF.

The chain's CDR3 is CASSDVAYEQYF. The DNA for the CDR3 is TGTGCCAGCAGTGACGTTGCCTACGAGCAGTACTTC. The rearrangement uses TRBV2 and TRBJ2-7; D gene uncertain. Germline V gene data show CDR1 as SNHLY and CDR2 as FYNNEI. Trimming stripped 3 bases from V and 2 bases from J, with 5 bases between. This CDR3 region has 12 residues.

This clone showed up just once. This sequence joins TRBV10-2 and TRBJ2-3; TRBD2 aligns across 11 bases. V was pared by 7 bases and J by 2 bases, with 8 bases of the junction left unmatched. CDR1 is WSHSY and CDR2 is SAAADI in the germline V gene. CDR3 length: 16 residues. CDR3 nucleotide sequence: TGCGCCAGCATGGAGCGGACTAGCGGGTTCACAGATACGCAGTATTTT. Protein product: CASMERTSGFTDTQYF.

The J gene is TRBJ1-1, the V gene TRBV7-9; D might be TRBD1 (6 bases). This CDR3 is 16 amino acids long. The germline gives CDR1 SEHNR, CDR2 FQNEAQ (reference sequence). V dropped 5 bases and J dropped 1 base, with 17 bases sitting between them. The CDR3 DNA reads TGTGCCAGCAGCCTAGAGGACAGACCGAGGAACACTGAAGCTTTCTTT. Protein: CASSLEDRPRNTEAFF.

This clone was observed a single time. The CDR3 nucleotides are TGTGCCAGCAGTTTATGGATCCTAGCGGAGTCCTACAATGAGCAGTTCTTC. It translates to CASSLWILAESYNEQFF. The chain has TRBV28 and TRBJ2-1; 7 nucleotides align to TRBD2. Germline-derived CDR1 and CDR2 are MDHEN and SYDVKM. This CDR3 is 17 amino acids long. The V gene end was trimmed by 0 bases and the J gene end by 1 base; junction bases not matched to a gene: 6. The variable domain in full, completed from reference TRBV28 and TRBJ2-1, reads DVKVTQSSRYLVKRTGEKVFLECVQDMDHENMFWYRQDPGLGLRLIYFSYDVKMKEKGDIPEGYSVSREKKERFSLILESASTNQTSMYLCASSLWILAESYNEQFFGPGTRLTVL.

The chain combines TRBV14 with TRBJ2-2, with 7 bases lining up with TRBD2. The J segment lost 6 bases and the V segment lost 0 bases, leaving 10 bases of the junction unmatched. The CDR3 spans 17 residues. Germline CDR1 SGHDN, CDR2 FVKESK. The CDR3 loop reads CASSQDPSGPSSGELFF. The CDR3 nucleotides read TGTGCCAGCAGCCAAGATCCTAGCGGTCCGTCTTCCGGGGAGCTGTTTTTT.

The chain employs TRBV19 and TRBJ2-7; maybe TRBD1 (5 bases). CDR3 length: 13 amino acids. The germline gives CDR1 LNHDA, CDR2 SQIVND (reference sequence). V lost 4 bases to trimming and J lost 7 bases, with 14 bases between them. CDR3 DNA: TGTGCCAGTAGTACCATTAATGGACAAGAGCAGTACTTC. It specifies CASSTINGQEQYF.

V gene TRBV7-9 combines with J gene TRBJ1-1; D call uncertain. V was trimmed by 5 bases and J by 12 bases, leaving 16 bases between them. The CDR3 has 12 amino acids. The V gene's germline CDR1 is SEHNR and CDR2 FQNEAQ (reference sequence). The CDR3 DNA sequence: TGTGCCAGCAGCCTCCCAGCAGGCCCTACTTTCTTT. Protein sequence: CASSLPAGPTFF.

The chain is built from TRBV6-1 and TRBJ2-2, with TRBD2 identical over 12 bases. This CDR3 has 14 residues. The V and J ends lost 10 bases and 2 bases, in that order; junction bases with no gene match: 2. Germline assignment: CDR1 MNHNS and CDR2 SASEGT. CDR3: CATTSGRNTGELFF. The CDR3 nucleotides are TGTGCCACGACTAGCGGGAGAAACACCGGGGAGCTGTTTTTT.

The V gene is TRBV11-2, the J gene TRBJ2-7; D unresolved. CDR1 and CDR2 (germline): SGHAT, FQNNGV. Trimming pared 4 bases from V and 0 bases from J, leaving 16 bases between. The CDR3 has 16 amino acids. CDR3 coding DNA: TGTGCCAGCAGCTCTATCGGCGCAGCAAGCTCCTACGAGCAGTACTTC. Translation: CASSSIGAASSYEQYF.